The 18 T cell receptor beta chains reported below all come from one sample, sequenced in a study of blood T cell repertoires in COVID-19. TCRdb's table, derived via immunoSEQ multiplex PCR, lists solely in-frame clones and lacks some. The data show 200,000 to 250,000 clones, approximately 85% seen once. Sequencing was performed on peripheral blood. The receptors originated from a man older than 75 with acute or convalescent COVID-19.

With regard to this clone: This sample also contains other DNA sequences that code for the same CDR3. CDR3 protein: CASSQGGGAYEQYF. In DNA form, the CDR3 reads TGTGCCAGCAGCCAAGGAGGGGGAGCCTACGAGCAGTACTTC. The rearrangement uses TRBV3-1 (or the pseudogene TRBV3-2) and TRBJ2-7; D possibly corresponds to TRBD1 (6 bases). Trimming left V 1 base short and J 2 bases short, with 9 bases between. The CDR3 is made up of 14 amino acids. Germline V lookup: CDR1 LGHDT, CDR2 YNNKEL (reference sequence).

The gene calls are TRBV6-5 and TRBJ2-3, with D possibly being TRBD1 (6 bases). Looked up from germline, CDR1 is MNHEY and CDR2 is SVGAGI. The CDR3 loop spans 13 amino acids. V was trimmed by 10 bases and J by 4 bases, leaving 15 bases between them. The CDR3: CATQGPPSDTQYF. The CDR3, as DNA: TGTGCCACACAGGGCCCTCCATCAGATACGCAGTATTTT.

In regard to this clone: The sample has other DNA sequences that encode this CDR3 too. The rearrangement links TRBV28 to TRBJ1-5; possible D gene TRBD1, 6 bases. Trimming shortened V by 0 bases and J by 1 base, and 10 bases separated the two germline ends. The germline V gene has CDR1 MDHEN and CDR2 SYDVKM. There are 16 residues in the CDR3. The CDR3 DNA follows: TGTGCCAGCAGTTTATGGGGTAGGGGGAGCAATCAGCCCCAGCATTTT. It specifies CASSLWGRGSNQPQHF.

The V call is TRBV28, the J call TRBJ1-5, with TRBD1 matching 7 bases. Germline-derived CDR1 and CDR2 are MDHEN and SYDVKM. CDR3 length equals 12 residues. Trimming removed 10 bases from V and 5 bases from J; junction bases left unmatched: 5. CDR3 region: CATGTVDQPQHF. The CDR3 nucleotides are TGTGCCACCGGGACAGTGGATCAGCCCCAGCATTTT.

V gene TRBV20-1 combines with J gene TRBJ2-3; a possible D gene is TRBD2 (5 bases). The germline gives CDR1 DFQATT, CDR2 SNEGSKA (reference sequence). Deletions cut 3 bases from V and 6 bases from J, with 16 bases between. There are 14 residues in the CDR3. CDR3 DNA sequence: TGCAGTGCTAGTCTAGGAGGTACGCGGGATACGCAGTATTTT. Translating it yields CSASLGGTRDTQYF.

The CDR3 spells CASSGGVGNQPQHF. DNA of the CDR3: TGTGCCAGCTCCGGCGGGGTCGGCAATCAGCCCCAGCATTTT. This chain links TRBV18 with TRBJ1-5; D call uncertain. The germline gives CDR1 KGHSH, CDR2 LQKENI. CDR3 size: 14 residues. V was clipped by 6 bases and J by 2 bases, with 11 bases between them.

The chain links TRBV6-5 to TRBJ1-5, with 8 nucleotides matching TRBD1. The CDR3 sequence is 13 residues long. The junction had 9 bases not matched to a gene; V was cut back by 6 bases and J by 11 bases. From germline, CDR1 is MNHEY and CDR2 SVGAGI. CDR3 bases: TGTGCCAGCAGCCAGGACAGGGCGGCATCCCAGCATTTT. Translated, it gives CASSQDRAASQHF.

This rearrangement joins TRBV7-6 to TRBJ2-2, with 12 bases lining up with TRBD2. With 4 bases clipped from V and 5 bases from J, the junction kept 11 bases outside the gene matches. This CDR3 has 18 amino acids. In germline, CDR1 is SGHVS, CDR2 FNYEAQ. The CDR3 loop reads CASSSRLAGEIGTGELFF. DNA for the CDR3: TGTGCCAGCAGCTCTCGACTAGCGGGAGAGATTGGAACCGGGGAGCTGTTTTTT.

V and J are TRBV25-1 and TRBJ2-7, with a weak D call TRBD1 (6 bases). The CDR3 runs to 13 residues. V dropped 8 bases and J dropped 4 bases, with 15 bases sitting between them. Germline values: CDR1 MGHDK, CDR2 SYGVNS. CDR3: CASGTLDSYEQYF. The CDR3 DNA follows: TGTGCCAGCGGCACCCTGGACAGTTACGAGCAGTACTTC.

For this clone: The sample contains more than one DNA sequence encoding this CDR3. The chain joins TRBV18 to TRBJ1-2; D gene uncertain. The CDR3 is made up of 13 amino acids. The V end lost 0 bases, the J end lost 4 bases, and 6 bases lay between the germline ends. CDR1 KGHSH and CDR2 LQKENI come from the germline V gene. The CDR3 here is CASSPPGGYGYTF. CDR3 bases: TGTGCCAGCTCACCACCAGGCGGCTATGGCTACACCTTC.

The rearrangement links TRBV21-1 to TRBJ1-4; whether TRBD1, the table's D call, matches the DNA was not checked. TRBV21-1 is described as a pseudogene. The CDR3 contains 15 residues. The CDR3 region is CASSKRRTGGEKLFF. Written as DNA, the CDR3 is TGTGCCAGCAGCAAAAGGAGGACAGGGGGTGAAAAACTGTTTTTT.

The rearrangement links TRBV18 to TRBJ1-1; no definite D call. The CDR3 is made up of 14 amino acids. Germline CDR1 and CDR2: KGHSH and LQKENI. V lost 2 bases, J lost 1 base, and 8 bases lay in between. CDR3 region: CASSPVRENTEAFF. Here the CDR3 DNA reads TGTGCCAGCTCACCAGTCCGAGAGAACACTGAAGCTTTCTTT. Full variable domain (rest looked up from reference TRBV18 and TRBJ1-1): NAGVMQNPRHLVRRRGQEARLRCSPMKGHSHVYWYRQLPEEGLKFMVYLQKENIIDESGMPKERFSAEFPKEGPSILRIQQVVRGDSAAYFCASSPVRENTEAFFGQGTRLTVV.

This rearrangement joins TRBV11-2 to TRBJ2-1, with 8 bases fitting TRBD2. Germline values: CDR1 SGHAT, CDR2 FQNNGV. This CDR3 is 14 amino acids long. V gave up 2 bases and J gave up 6 bases; unmatched junction bases: 3. This CDR3 reads CASSLSGRGNEQFF. The CDR3 DNA sequence: TGTGCCAGCAGCTTATCCGGGAGGGGCAATGAGCAGTTCTTC.

The chain employs TRBV28 and TRBJ2-2, with 8 bases that match TRBD1. The CDR3 consists of 15 residues. Germline V gene sequence: CDR1 MDHEN, CDR2 SYDVKM. Germline trimming cut 7 bases from V and 0 bases from J; bases unmatched to any gene: 4. CDR3 sequence reads: CASNRQGTNTGELFF. CDR3 DNA sequence: TGTGCCAGCAACCGACAGGGGACGAACACCGGGGAGCTGTTTTTT.

CDR3 amino acids: CASSSPRLGTGIVHYGYTF. The CDR3 coding sequence is TGTGCCAGCAGCTCCCCCCGCCTGGGGACAGGGATCGTACACTATGGCTACACCTTC. The chain combines TRBV5-4 with TRBJ1-2, with 9 positions matching TRBD1. The CDR3 extends over 19 amino acids. The ends lost 3 bases at V and 3 bases at J; junction bases unmatched: 18. CDR1 is SGHNT and CDR2 is YYREEE in the germline V gene (reference sequence).

The CDR3 coding sequence is TGTGCCAGCAGCTTAGATCGGGGGACCTTGGGCTACGAGCAGTACTTC. Translated, it gives CASSLDRGTLGYEQYF. V and J are TRBV11-2 and TRBJ2-7; possibly TRBD2 for D (6 bases). This CDR3 is 16 amino acids long. The germline V and J ends were trimmed by 0 bases and 3 bases, with 15 bases remaining between them. Germline V gives CDR1 SGHAT, CDR2 FQNNGV.

This rearrangement joins TRBV19 to TRBJ2-1; 9 positions match TRBD2. This CDR3 has 14 amino acids. J lost 9 bases, V lost 7 bases, and 10 bases had no gene match. The germline V gene encodes CDR1 LNHDA and CDR2 SQIVND (reference sequence). CDR3 region: CASTLRREGSEQFF. CDR3 DNA: TGTGCCAGTACCCTCAGGCGGGAGGGAAGTGAGCAGTTCTTC.

The chain has TRBV4-1 and TRBJ1-1; TRBD1 matches at 8 bases. The CDR3 contains 15 residues. Per the germline V gene, CDR1 is MGHRA and CDR2 is YSYEKL. The ends lost 2 bases at V and 5 bases at J; junction bases unmatched: 7. CDR3 coding DNA: TGCGCCAGCAGCCAACTCGGACAGGGAGGAACTGAAGCTTTCTTT. Its translation: CASSQLGQGGTEAFF.